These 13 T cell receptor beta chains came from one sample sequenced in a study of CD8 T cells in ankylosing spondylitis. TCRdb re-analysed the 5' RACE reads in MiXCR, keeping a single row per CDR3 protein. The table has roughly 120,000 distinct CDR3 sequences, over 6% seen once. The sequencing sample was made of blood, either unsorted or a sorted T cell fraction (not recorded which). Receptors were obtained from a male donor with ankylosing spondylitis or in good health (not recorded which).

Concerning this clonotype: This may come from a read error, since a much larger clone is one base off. The CDR3 DNA sequence: TGTGCCAGCAGCTTAGCGAGCGGGAGCGGCTACGTGCAGTACTTC. It translates to CASSLASGSGYVQYF. The gene calls are TRBV7-2 and TRBJ2-7, with 8 bases that match TRBD2. The CDR3 is 15 residues long. Germline lookup yields CDR1 SGHTA and CDR2 FQGNSA.

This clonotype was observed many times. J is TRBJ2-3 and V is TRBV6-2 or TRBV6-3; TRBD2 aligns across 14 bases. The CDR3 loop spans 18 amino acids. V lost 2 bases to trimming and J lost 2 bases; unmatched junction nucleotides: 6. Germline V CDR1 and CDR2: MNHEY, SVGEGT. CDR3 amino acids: CASSYPGLAGGFTDTQYF. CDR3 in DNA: TGTGCCAGCAGTTACCCCGGACTAGCGGGGGGCTTCACAGATACGCAGTATTTT.

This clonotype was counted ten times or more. The CDR3: CASSLGGVGTQYF. In DNA, the CDR3 is TGTGCCAGCAGTTTAGGGGGAGTTGGGACCCAGTACTTC. The gene calls are TRBV12-3 or TRBV12-4 and TRBJ2-5, with TRBD2 as a possible D gene (5 bases). With 1 base removed from V and 7 bases from J, the gap between germline ends came to 10 bases. The CDR3 loop spans 13 amino acids.

In DNA, the CDR3 is TGTGCCAGCAGCTTCGGTCTGAACACTGAAGCTTTCTTT. Residues: CASSFGLNTEAFF. This chain joins TRBV7-3 and TRBJ1-1; no clear D gene. This CDR3 is built from 13 residues. Trimming shortened V by 3 bases and J by 0 bases, and 5 bases separated the two germline ends. Germline V gives CDR1 SGHTA, CDR2 FQGTGA.

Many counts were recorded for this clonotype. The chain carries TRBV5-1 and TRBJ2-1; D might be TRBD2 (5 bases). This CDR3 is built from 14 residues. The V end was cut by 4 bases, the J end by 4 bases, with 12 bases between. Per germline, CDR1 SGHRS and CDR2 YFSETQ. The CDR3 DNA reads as TGCGCCAGCAGCGGAGACTACCATTACAATGAGCAGTTCTTC. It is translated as CASSGDYHYNEQFF. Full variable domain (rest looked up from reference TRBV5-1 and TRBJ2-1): KAGVTQTPRYLIKTRGQQVTLSCSPISGHRSVSWYQQTPGQGLQFLFEYFSETQRNKGNFPGRFSGRQFSNSRSEMNVSTLELGDSALYLCASSGDYHYNEQFFGPGTRLTVL.

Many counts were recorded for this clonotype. CDR3 amino acids: CASDRGGPQHF. In DNA form, the CDR3 reads TGTGCCAGTGACCGCGGCGGGCCCCAGCATTTT. The gene calls are TRBV7-2 and TRBJ1-5; unclear D gene. V lost 9 bases and J 9 bases, leaving 12 bases between the germline ends. Germline V gene lookup returns CDR1 SGHTA and CDR2 FQGNSA. This CDR3 comprises 11 residues.

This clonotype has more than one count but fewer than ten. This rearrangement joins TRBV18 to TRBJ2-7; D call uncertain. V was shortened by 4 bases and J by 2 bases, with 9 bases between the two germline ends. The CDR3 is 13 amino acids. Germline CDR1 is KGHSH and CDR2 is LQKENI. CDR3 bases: TGTGCCAGCTCACGGGTAAGGACCTACGAGCAGTACTTC. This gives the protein CASSRVRTYEQYF. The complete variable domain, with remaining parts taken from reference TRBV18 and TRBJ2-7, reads NAGVMQNPRHLVRRRGQEARLRCSPMKGHSHVYWYRQLPEEGLKFMVYLQKENIIDESGMPKERFSAEFPKEGPSILRIQQVVRGDSAAYFCASSRVRTYEQYFGPGTRLTVT.

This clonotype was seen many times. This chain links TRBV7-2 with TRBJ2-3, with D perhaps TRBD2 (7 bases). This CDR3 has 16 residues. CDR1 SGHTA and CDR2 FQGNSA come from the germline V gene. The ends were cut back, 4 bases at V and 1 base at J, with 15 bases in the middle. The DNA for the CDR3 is TGTGCCAGCAGCTACTTGCGGGGGCCAGGCACAGATACGCAGTATTTT. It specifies CASSYLRGPGTDTQYF.

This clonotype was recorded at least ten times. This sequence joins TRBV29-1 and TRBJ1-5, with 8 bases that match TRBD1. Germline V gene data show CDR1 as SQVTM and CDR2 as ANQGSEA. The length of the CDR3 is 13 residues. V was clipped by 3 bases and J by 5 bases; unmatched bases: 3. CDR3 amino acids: CSVDQGADQPQHF. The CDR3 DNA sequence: TGCAGCGTTGATCAGGGGGCCGATCAGCCCCAGCATTTT.

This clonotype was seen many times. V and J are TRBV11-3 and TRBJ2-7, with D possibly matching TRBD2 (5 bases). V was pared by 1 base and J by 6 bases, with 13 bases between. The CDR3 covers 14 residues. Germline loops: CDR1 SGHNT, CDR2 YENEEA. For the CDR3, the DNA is TGTGCCAGCAGCTTAGGGACTTCTCCGCTCGAGCAGTACTTC. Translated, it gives CASSLGTSPLEQYF. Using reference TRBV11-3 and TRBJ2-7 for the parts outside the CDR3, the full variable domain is EAGVVQSPRYKIIEKKQPVAFWCNPISGHNTLYWYLQNLGQGPELLIRYENEEAVDDSQLPKDRFSAERLKGVDSTLKIQPAELGDSAVYLCASSLGTSPLEQYFGPGTRLTVT.

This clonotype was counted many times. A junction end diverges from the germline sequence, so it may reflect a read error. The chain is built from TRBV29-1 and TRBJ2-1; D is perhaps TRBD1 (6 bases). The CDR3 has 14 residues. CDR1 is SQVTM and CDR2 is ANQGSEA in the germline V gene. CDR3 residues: CSVEGGHSNNEQFF. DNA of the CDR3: TGCAGCGTTGAAGGGGGGCACTCCAACAATGAGCAGTTCTTC.

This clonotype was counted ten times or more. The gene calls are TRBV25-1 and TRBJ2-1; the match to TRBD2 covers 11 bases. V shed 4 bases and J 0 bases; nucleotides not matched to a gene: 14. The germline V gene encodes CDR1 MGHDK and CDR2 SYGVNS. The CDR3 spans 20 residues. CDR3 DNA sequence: TGTGCCAGCAGTGTTCTGACTAGCGGGACTACCCCCGGCTCCTACAATGAGCAGTTCTTC. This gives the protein CASSVLTSGTTPGSYNEQFF.

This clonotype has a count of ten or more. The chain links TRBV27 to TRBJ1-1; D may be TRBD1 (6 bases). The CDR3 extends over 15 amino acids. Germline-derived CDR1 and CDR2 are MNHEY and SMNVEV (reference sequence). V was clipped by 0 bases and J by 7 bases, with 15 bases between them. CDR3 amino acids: CASSLSPTGLLEAFF. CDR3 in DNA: TGTGCCAGCAGTTTATCCCCTACAGGGTTGCTTGAAGCTTTCTTT.